What follows are 22 T cell receptor beta chains derived from one specimen sequenced in a study of technical replicates of blood from several donors. Some clones are missing from TCRdb's copy, which holds only in-frame ones; the method was immunoSEQ multiplex PCR. The sample shows tens of thousands of clones, 90% to 95% of them seen only once. What was sequenced was T cells isolated from PBMCs. The receptors stem from a human donor in good health.

This chain's CDR3 is CASSPTTSTNEKLFF. CDR3 coding DNA: TGCGCCAGCAGCCCGACAACCTCAACTAATGAAAAACTGTTTTTT. The rearrangement joins TRBV5-1 to TRBJ1-4; D not certain. V was cut by 4 bases and J by 0 bases, with 10 bases left in between. CDR1 is SGHRS and CDR2 is YFSETQ in the germline V gene. This CDR3 is built from 15 residues.

This clone appeared once. The chain recombines TRBV6-5 with TRBJ2-3, with 7 bases identical to TRBD1. The CDR3 covers 14 residues. With V trimmed by 3 bases and J by 4 bases, 4 bases remained unmatched. CDR1 and CDR2 from the germline V gene are MNHEY and SVGAGI. The CDR3 loop reads CASSYGTAADTQYF. The CDR3, as DNA: TGTGCCAGCAGTTATGGGACAGCTGCAGATACGCAGTATTTT.

This clone was counted once. The chain joins TRBV11-3 to TRBJ1-5; TRBD1 aligns across 7 bases. The length of the CDR3 is 15 residues. The germline V gene encodes CDR1 SGHNT and CDR2 YENEEA. V lost 8 bases to trimming and J lost 4 bases; unmatched junction nucleotides: 11. CDR3 bases: TGTGCCAGCCCCAACCACGGACAGGAGAATCAGCCCCAGCATTTT. Amino acids: CASPNHGQENQPQHF.

Only one count was recorded for this clone. The chain has TRBV25-1 and TRBJ2-1, with a weak D call TRBD2 (6 bases). The germline gives CDR1 MGHDK, CDR2 SYGVNS. This CDR3 has 14 residues. V was cut by 6 bases and J by 4 bases, with 13 bases left in between. CDR3 protein: CASSPLGLYNEQFF. CDR3 in DNA: TGTGCCAGCAGCCCCCTGGGACTGTACAATGAGCAGTTCTTC.

This chain connects TRBV4-1 to TRBJ2-4; a possible D gene is TRBD2 (6 bases). From germline, CDR1 is MGHRA and CDR2 YSYEKL. The CDR3 is made up of 17 amino acids. The ends were cut back, 0 bases at V and 2 bases at J, with 14 bases in the middle. The CDR3 loop reads CASSQDNLGGPKNIQYF. In nucleotides, the CDR3 is TGCGCCAGCAGCCAAGATAATCTCGGAGGGCCCAAAAACATTCAGTACTTC.

This chain joins TRBV19 and TRBJ2-7; D remains unclear. This CDR3 region has 11 residues. V lost 5 bases and J lost 10, with 12 bases in between. Germline-derived CDR1 and CDR2 are LNHDA and SQIVND (reference sequence). CDR3 region: CASSHLERQYF. In DNA, the CDR3 is TGTGCCAGTAGTCACCTAGAACGTCAGTACTTC.

The rearrangement links TRBV9 to TRBJ1-6; perhaps TRBD1 as D (5 bases). Between the trimmed V and J ends, which lost 0 bases and 7 bases, there was a span of 14 bases. The CDR3 spans 16 residues. Germline CDR1 and CDR2: SGDLS and YYNGEE. CDR3 loop: CASSVAGGSLNSPLHF. DNA of the CDR3: TGTGCCAGCAGCGTAGCCGGGGGGTCCCTGAATTCACCCCTCCACTTT.

This clone appeared a single time. This sequence joins TRBV6-6 and TRBJ2-1, with D hard to call. Between the trimmed V and J ends, which lost 4 bases and 2 bases, there was a span of 12 bases. CDR1 is MNHNY, CDR2 SVGAGI, per germline (reference sequence). This CDR3 has 15 residues. CDR3 in amino acids: CASSLETPAYNEQFF. CDR3 coding DNA: TGTGCCAGCAGTTTAGAAACTCCCGCCTACAATGAGCAGTTCTTC.

This chain connects TRBV14 to TRBJ2-3; D gene unclear. V gave up 5 bases and J gave up 3 bases, with 12 bases separating them. The CDR3 is 14 amino acids. Germline assignment: CDR1 SGHDN and CDR2 FVKESK. CDR3 in amino acids: CASSKKMSTDTQYF. DNA of the CDR3: TGTGCCAGCAGCAAAAAAATGAGTACAGATACGCAGTATTTT.

The CDR3 region is CASSGQGFTEAFF. The CDR3 nucleotides read TGTGCCAGCAGTGGACAGGGGTTTACTGAAGCTTTCTTT. The V call is TRBV2, the J call TRBJ1-1, with TRBD1 matching over 8 bases. Germline CDR1 reads SNHLY; CDR2 reads FYNNEI. The V segment lost 4 bases and the J segment 5 bases; nucleotides outside the gene matches: 3. The CDR3 extends over 13 amino acids.

The chain is built from TRBV5-8 and TRBJ2-7, with 9 positions matching TRBD2. Germline CDR1 and CDR2: SGHTS and YDEGEE. V shed 7 bases, J shed 3 bases, and the junction held 8 bases outside the gene matches. This CDR3 comprises 14 residues. The CDR3 DNA reads TGTGCCAGCTTTTTGGGACTAGCTGACTACGAGCAGTACTTC. This encodes CASFLGLADYEQYF.

The rearrangement links TRBV11-1 to TRBJ2-7; 7 positions match TRBD1. Germline V gene sequence: CDR1 SGHAT, CDR2 FQDESV (reference sequence). V lost 0 bases to trimming and J lost 4 bases; unmatched junction nucleotides: 3. This CDR3 contains 14 residues. The CDR3 sequence: CASSLAGGLYEQYF. The CDR3 DNA follows: TGTGCCAGCAGCTTAGCAGGGGGCCTTTACGAGCAGTACTTC.

A note on this clone: The junction and the germline gene differ at one end; a read error may be behind it. The chain links TRBV7-7 to TRBJ2-5; D gene ambiguous. Germline V CDR1 and CDR2: SSHAT, FNYEAQ (reference sequence). This CDR3 has 15 residues. The CDR3, as DNA: TGTGCTAGCAGCTTAAGCCTTCACCGCCAAGAGACCCAGTACTTC. Amino acid sequence: CASSLSLHRQETQYF.

The chain employs TRBV4-2 and TRBJ2-2; D gene ambiguous. The CDR3 loop spans 18 amino acids. V was trimmed by 0 bases and J by 4 bases, leaving 18 bases between them. CDR1 and CDR2 (germline): LGHNA, YNFKEQ. CDR3 residues: CASSQDPFSRPATGELFF. As DNA, the CDR3 is TGTGCCAGCAGCCAAGATCCGTTCTCGCGCCCTGCCACCGGGGAGCTGTTTTTT.

V gene TRBV7-2 combines with J gene TRBJ2-3; 8 bases line up with TRBD2. There are 16 residues in the CDR3. Germline V lookup: CDR1 SGHTA, CDR2 FQGNSA. Here the CDR3 DNA reads TGTGGCACCCTTAGCGGGACCAACCCTTACACAGATACGCAGTATTTT. Its translation: CGTLSGTNPYTDTQYF.

The J gene is TRBJ1-2, the V gene TRBV7-6, with D maybe TRBD1 (5 bases). The CDR3 covers 16 residues. V lost 0 bases and J 3 bases, leaving 14 bases between the germline ends. CDR1 is SGHVS, CDR2 FNYEAQ, per germline. The CDR3 reads CASSLAPAGSYYGYTF. The CDR3 DNA sequence: TGTGCCAGCAGCTTAGCACCGGCAGGGTCCTACTATGGCTACACCTTC. Full variable domain (outside the CDR3, taken from reference TRBV7-6 and TRBJ1-2): GAGVSQSPRYKVTKRGQDVALRCDPISGHVSLYWYRQALGQGPEFLTYFNYEAQQDKSGLPNDRFSAERPEGSISTLTIQRTEQRDSAMYRCASSLAPAGSYYGYTFGSGTRLTVV.

V usage is TRBV11-2 and J usage is TRBJ1-1, with D maybe TRBD1 (5 bases). V gave up 6 bases and J gave up 3 bases, with 17 bases separating them. This CDR3 is built from 15 residues. The germline gives CDR1 SGHAT, CDR2 FQNNGV. The CDR3 loop is CASRRPGRGHTEAFF. For the CDR3, the DNA is TGTGCCAGCAGACGACCCGGAAGGGGCCACACTGAAGCTTTCTTT. Together with reference TRBV11-2 and TRBJ1-1, the CDR3 gives the full variable domain: EAGVAQSPRYKIIEKRQSVAFWCNPISGHATLYWYQQILGQGPKLLIQFQNNGVVDDSQLPKDRFSAERLKGVDSTLKIQPAKLEDSAVYLCASRRPGRGHTEAFFGQGTRLTVV.

This clone showed up just a few times. The V gene is TRBV18, the J gene TRBJ2-7; 11 nucleotides line up with TRBD2. Losses at the gene ends were 6 bases for V and 6 bases for J; bases not matched to a gene: 7. CDR3 length equals 14 residues. CDR1 and CDR2 from the germline V gene are KGHSH and LQKENI. CDR3 protein: CASSLFSGRGEQYF. CDR3 in DNA: TGTGCCAGCTCCCTCTTTAGCGGGAGGGGCGAGCAGTACTTC.

The chain recombines TRBV7-9 with TRBJ2-5; TRBD1 agrees at 9 bases. The CDR3 runs to 14 residues. After removal of 5 bases from V and 4 bases from J, the junction contained 5 bases not matched to a gene. Germline CDR1 reads SEHNR; CDR2 reads FQNEAQ (reference sequence). The CDR3 sequence is CASSQDRGRETQYF. The CDR3 DNA sequence: TGTGCCAGCAGCCAGGACAGGGGTCGAGAGACCCAGTACTTC.

The V and J genes are TRBV7-6 and TRBJ2-7, with TRBD2 matching over 7 bases. The germline V gene encodes CDR1 SGHVS and CDR2 FNYEAQ. Trimming took 4 bases from V and 6 from J; bases not matched to a gene: 12. The CDR3 runs 15 residues. The CDR3 DNA is TGTGCCAGCAGCTGGGAGGGGTCCGCTTGGGGCGAGCAGTACTTC. Protein: CASSWEGSAWGEQYF. The whole variable domain, filled in from reference TRBV7-6 and TRBJ2-7, reads GAGVSQSPRYKVTKRGQDVALRCDPISGHVSLYWYRQALGQGPEFLTYFNYEAQQDKSGLPNDRFSAERPEGSISTLTIQRTEQRDSAMYRCASSWEGSAWGEQYFGPGTRLTVT.

V and J are TRBV7-6 and TRBJ1-2; possible D gene TRBD1, 6 bases. The germline V gene has CDR1 SGHVS and CDR2 FNYEAQ. There are 13 residues in the CDR3. V lost 4 bases and J 3 bases, leaving 9 bases between the germline ends. In DNA form, the CDR3 reads TGTGCCAGCAGCTCTCAGGGGTACTATGGCTACACCTTC. Protein product: CASSSQGYYGYTF.

J is TRBJ2-3 and V is TRBV9, with D tentatively TRBD2 (6 bases). Deletions cut 3 bases from V and 1 base from J, with 15 bases between. This CDR3 is 16 amino acids long. The germline V gene encodes CDR1 SGDLS and CDR2 YYNGEE. The CDR3 loop is CASSERLGSRTDTQYF. The DNA of the CDR3 is TGTGCCAGCAGCGAACGCCTCGGGAGCCGCACAGATACGCAGTATTTT. Full variable domain (missing parts from reference TRBV9 and TRBJ2-3): DSGVTQTPKHLITATGQRVTLRCSPRSGDLSVYWYQQSLDQGLQFLIQYYNGEERAKGNILERFSAQQFPDLHSELNLSSLELGDSALYFCASSERLGSRTDTQYFGPGTRLTVL.